This TCR beta chain was obtained from a study of resident and recirculating memory T cells in vitiligo. Study-wide context: Each patient gave two lesional and two nonlesional epidermal shave biopsies, plus PBMCs. Study-wide points: Non-conserved TCRs across sites and patients suggested distinct clones per lesion.

Germline CDR1 reads SGHRS; CDR2 reads YFSETQ. The CDR3 sequence is 13 residues long. Trimming cost V 5 bases and J 6 bases, with 12 bases left between them. Using immunoSEQ multiplex PCR, the repertoire was profiled, and TCRdb retains in-frame clones only, with some absent. Among about 76,000 clones listed, about 92% were seen once. In regard to this clone: What it recognizes is unknown.

This TCR came from a male donor with vitiligo. This rearrangement joins TRBV5-1 to TRBJ1-5; D is ambiguous. The specimen sequenced was blood. CDR3 amino acids: CASSEEGAQPQHF. The DNA for the CDR3 is TGCGCCAGCAGTGAGGAGGGAGCTCAGCCCCAGCATTTT.